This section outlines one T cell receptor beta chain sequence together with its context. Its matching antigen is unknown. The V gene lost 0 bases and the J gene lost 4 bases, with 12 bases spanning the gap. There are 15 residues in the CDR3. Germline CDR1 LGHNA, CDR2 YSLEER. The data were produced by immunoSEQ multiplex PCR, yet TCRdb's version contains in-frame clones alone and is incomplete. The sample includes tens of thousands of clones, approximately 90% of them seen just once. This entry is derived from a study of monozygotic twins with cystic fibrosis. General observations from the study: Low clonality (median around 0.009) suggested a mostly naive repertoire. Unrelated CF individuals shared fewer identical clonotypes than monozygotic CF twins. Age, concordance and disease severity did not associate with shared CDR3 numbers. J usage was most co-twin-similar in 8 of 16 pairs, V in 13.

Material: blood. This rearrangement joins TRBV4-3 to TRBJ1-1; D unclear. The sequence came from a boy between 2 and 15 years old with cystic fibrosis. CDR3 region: CASSQDLLVVTEAFF. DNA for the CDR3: TGCGCCAGCAGCCAAGATCTCCTCGTAGTCACTGAAGCTTTCTTT.